This entry features one T cell receptor (beta chain) sequence. What it recognizes is unknown. This record belongs to a study of CD8+ T cells in alopecia areata. Study in general: Tofacitinib continued for 6 to 18 months and was then withheld for 6 months. Study outcomes and limitations: Sequencing of scalp samples also includes resident alphabeta T cells from normal skin.

Regarding treatment: oral pan-JAK inhibitor, 5-10 mg twice daily. CDR3 length equals 14 residues. V trimming: 1 base; J trimming: 3 bases; junction bases outside the gene matches: 3. From germline, CDR1 is LGHNA and CDR2 YSLEER. Reverse transcription of extracted RNA yielded cDNA, which provided the sequencing template. Clones were read by immunoSEQ multiplex PCR, and TCRdb kept only the in-frame ones, dropping some. The table has 150,000 to 250,000 clones, roughly 64% seen once. The chain combines TRBV4-3 with TRBJ2-7; 7 bases map to TRBD2. The sample in question was CD4+ T cells sorted from blood, obtained at week 24, from a patient treated with tofacitinib. The sequence was obtained from a human donor with alopecia areata. CDR3 loop: CASSQATGGYEQYF. For the CDR3, the DNA is TGCGCCAGCAGCCAAGCTACGGGGGGCTACGAGCAGTACTTC.